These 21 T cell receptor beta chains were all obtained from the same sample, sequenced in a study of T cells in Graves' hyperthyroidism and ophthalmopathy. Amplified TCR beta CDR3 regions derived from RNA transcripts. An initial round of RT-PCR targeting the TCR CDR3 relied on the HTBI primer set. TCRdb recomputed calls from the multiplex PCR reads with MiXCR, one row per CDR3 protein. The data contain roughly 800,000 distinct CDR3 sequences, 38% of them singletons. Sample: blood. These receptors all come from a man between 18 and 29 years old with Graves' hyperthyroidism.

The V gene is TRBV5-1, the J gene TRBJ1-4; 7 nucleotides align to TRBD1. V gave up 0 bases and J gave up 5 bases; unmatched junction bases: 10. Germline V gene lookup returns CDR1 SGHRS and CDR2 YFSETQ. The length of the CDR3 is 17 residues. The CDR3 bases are TGCGCCAGCAGCTTGGGTGGGGCGACAGGGAACAATGAAAAACTGTTTTTT. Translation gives CASSLGGATGNNEKLFF.

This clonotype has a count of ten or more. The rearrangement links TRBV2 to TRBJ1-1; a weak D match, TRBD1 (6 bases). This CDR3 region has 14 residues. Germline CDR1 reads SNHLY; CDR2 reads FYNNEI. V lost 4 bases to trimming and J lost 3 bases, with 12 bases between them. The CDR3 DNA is TGTGCCAGCAGTGGGGGGCCGGGGCACACTGAAGCTTTCTTT. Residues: CASSGGPGHTEAFF.

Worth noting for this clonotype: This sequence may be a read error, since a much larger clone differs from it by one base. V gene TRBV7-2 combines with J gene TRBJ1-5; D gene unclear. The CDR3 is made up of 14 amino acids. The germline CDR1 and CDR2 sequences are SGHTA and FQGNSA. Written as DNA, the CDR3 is TGTGTCAGCAGCCTACGCAATAGCAATCAGCCCCAGCATTTT. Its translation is CVSSLRNSNQPQHF. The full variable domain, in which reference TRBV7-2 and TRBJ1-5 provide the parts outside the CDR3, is GAGVSQSPSNKVTEKGKDVELRCDPISGHTALYWYRQSLGQGLEFLIYFQGNSAPDKSGLPSDRFSAERTGGSVSTLTIQRTQQEDSAVYLCVSSLRNSNQPQHFGDGTRLSIL.

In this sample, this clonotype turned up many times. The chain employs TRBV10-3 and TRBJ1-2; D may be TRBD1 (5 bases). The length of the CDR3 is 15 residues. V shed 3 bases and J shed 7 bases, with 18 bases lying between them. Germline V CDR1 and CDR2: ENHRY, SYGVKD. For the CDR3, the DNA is TGTGCCATCAGTGATCCGGGACGGATACGTTTTGGCTACACCTTC. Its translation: CAISDPGRIRFGYTF.

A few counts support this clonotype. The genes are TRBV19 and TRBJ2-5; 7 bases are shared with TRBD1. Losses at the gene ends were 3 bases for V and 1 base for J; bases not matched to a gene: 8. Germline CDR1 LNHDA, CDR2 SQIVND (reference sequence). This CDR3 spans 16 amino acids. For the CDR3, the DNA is TGTGCCAGTAGTATCTTGAGAGGGGGCCCCCAAGAGACCCAGTACTTC. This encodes CASSILRGGPQETQYF.

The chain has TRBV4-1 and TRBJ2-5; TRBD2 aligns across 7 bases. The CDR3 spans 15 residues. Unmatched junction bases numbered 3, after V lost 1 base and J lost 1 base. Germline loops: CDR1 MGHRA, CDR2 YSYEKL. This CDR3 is CASSQVVAGQETQYF. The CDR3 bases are TGCGCCAGCAGCCAAGTAGTAGCGGGCCAAGAGACCCAGTACTTC.

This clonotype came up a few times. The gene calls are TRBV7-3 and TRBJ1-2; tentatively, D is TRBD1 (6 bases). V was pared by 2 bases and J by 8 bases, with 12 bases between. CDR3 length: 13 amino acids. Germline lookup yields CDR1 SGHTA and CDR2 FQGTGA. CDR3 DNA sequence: TGTGCCAGCAGCTTAGGTTCGACAGGAGGCTACACCTTC. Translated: CASSLGSTGGYTF.

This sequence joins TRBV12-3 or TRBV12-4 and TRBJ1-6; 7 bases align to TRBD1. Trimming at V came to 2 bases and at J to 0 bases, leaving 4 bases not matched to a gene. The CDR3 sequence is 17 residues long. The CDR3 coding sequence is TGTGCCAGCAGTTTAACAGGGGCTAGCTCCTATAATTCACCCCTCCACTTT. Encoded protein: CASSLTGASSYNSPLHF.

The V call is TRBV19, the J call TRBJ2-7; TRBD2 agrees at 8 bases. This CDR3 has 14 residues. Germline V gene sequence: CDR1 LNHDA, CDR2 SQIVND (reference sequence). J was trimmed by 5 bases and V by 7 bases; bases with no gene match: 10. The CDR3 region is CASKDLAGGDEQYF. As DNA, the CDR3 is TGTGCCAGTAAAGATTTGGCGGGAGGTGACGAGCAGTACTTC.

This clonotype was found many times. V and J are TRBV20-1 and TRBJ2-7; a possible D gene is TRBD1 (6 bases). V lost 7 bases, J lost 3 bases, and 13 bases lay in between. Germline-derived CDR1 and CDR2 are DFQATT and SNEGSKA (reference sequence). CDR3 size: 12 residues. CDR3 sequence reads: CSVNGQRYEQYF. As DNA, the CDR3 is TGCAGTGTTAACGGACAGCGCTACGAGCAGTACTTC.

The CDR3 sequence: CASSEYGGAYGYTF. The CDR3 nucleotides are TGTGCCAGCAGTGAATATGGGGGGGCCTATGGCTACACCTTC. The chain employs TRBV25-1 and TRBJ1-2; perhaps TRBD1 as D (6 bases). Germline V gene data show CDR1 as MGHDK and CDR2 as SYGVNS. V was cut by 0 bases and J by 4 bases, with 9 bases left in between. The CDR3 is 14 amino acids.

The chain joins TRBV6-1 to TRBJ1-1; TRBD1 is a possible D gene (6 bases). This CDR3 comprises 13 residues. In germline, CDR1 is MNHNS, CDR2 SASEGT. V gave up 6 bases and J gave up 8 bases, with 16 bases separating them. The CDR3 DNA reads TGTGCCAGCAGGAAGACAGGAGGATTGGAAGCTTTCTTT. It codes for CASRKTGGLEAFF.

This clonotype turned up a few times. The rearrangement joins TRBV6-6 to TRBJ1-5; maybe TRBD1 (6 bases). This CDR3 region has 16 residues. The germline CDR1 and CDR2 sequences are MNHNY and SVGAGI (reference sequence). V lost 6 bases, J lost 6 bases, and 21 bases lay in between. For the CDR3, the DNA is TGTGCCAGCAGACCTTGGACAGTGGGGGATAGTCAGCCCCAGCATTTT. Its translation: CASRPWTVGDSQPQHF.

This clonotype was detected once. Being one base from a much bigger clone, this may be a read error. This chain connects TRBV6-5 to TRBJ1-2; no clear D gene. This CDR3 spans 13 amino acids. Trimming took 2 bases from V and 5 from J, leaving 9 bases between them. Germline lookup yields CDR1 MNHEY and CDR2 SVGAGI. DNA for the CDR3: TGTGCCAGCAGTTACCCCAACAGTTATGGCTACACCTTC. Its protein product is CASSYPNSYGYTF.

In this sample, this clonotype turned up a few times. CDR3 sequence reads: CASSPSRDSHNSPLHF. CDR3 in DNA: TGTGCCAGCAGCCCTTCCCGGGACAGCCATAATTCACCCCTCCACTTT. The chain links TRBV2 to TRBJ1-6; 7 bases align to TRBD1. CDR3 length equals 16 residues. Germline CDR1 is SNHLY and CDR2 is FYNNEI. V shed 6 bases and J 5 bases; nucleotides not matched to a gene: 10.

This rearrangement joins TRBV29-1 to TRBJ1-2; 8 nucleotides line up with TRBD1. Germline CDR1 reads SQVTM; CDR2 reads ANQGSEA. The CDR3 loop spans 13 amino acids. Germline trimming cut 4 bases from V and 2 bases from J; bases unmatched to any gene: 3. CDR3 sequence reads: CSVAGGANYGYTF. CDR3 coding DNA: TGCAGCGTTGCAGGGGGCGCGAACTATGGCTACACCTTC.

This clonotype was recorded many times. CDR3 loop: CASSGDSLSYEQYF. In nucleotides, the CDR3 is TGTGCCAGCAGCGGGGACTCGCTCTCCTACGAGCAGTACTTC. V usage is TRBV7-9 and J usage is TRBJ2-7; a possible D gene is TRBD2 (6 bases). The CDR3 has 14 residues. V lost 5 bases, J lost 0 bases, and 11 bases lay in between. Germline V lookup: CDR1 SEHNR, CDR2 FQNEAQ (reference sequence).

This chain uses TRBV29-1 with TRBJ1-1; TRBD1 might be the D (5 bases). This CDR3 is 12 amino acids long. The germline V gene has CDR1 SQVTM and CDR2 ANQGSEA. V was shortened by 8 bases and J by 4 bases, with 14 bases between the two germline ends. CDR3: CSFGAHGTEAFF. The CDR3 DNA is TGCAGCTTTGGGGCGCACGGCACTGAAGCTTTCTTT.

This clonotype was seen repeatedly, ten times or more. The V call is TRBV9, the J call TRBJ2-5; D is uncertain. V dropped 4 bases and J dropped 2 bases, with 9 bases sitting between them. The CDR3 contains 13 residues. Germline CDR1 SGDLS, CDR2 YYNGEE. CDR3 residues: CASSTTGQETQYF. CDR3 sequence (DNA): TGTGCCAGCAGCACTACCGGGCAAGAGACCCAGTACTTC.

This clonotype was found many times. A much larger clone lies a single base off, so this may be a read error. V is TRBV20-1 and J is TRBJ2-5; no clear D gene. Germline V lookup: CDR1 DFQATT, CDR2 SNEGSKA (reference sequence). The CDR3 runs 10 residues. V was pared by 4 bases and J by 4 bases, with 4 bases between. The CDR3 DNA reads TGCAGTGCTATGGGAGAGACCCAGTACTTC. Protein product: CSAMGETQYF.

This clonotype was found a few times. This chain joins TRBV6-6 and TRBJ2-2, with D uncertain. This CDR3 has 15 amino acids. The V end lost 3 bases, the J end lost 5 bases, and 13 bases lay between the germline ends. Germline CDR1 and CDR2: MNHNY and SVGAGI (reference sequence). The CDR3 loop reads CASSYSGLPTGELFF. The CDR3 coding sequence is TGTGCCAGCAGTTATTCGGGCCTACCAACCGGGGAGCTGTTTTTT.